Listed here is a single T cell receptor beta chain. Antigen: not known. The donor population consisted of healthy HIV-negative adults with no recent acute infections or vaccinations. V was clipped by 3 bases and J by 1 base; unmatched bases: 3. There are 15 residues in the CDR3. In germline, CDR1 is MNHEY, CDR2 SMNVEV (reference sequence). Across several immunoSEQ plates, the genomic DNA of each subset was split evenly. Here immunoSEQ multiplex PCR was the method, and the copy in TCRdb shows in-frame clones only, minus some. The sample includes over a million clones, roughly 96% of them seen just once. This sample was included in a study of shared clonotypes between healthy human individuals. Whole-study results and caveats: The rarefaction results pointed to incomplete sorted-subset sequencing despite large depth. Naive subsets, compared against memory subsets, generally had larger estimated richness values.

The chain employs TRBV27 and TRBJ2-7, with 10 positions matching TRBD1. This clonotype was sampled from a man aged 25 to 40 in good health. The sequenced sample consisted of naive CD4+ T cells sorted from blood. Stated subset: CD45RA+ positively selected. This CDR3 reads CASSFQGQGSYEQYF. DNA of the CDR3: TGTGCCAGCAGTTTCCAGGGACAGGGGTCCTACGAGCAGTACTTC.